These 22 T cell receptor beta chains were sequenced from one sample in a study of shared clonotypes between healthy human individuals (TCRdb year 2020). Receptor libraries were prepared by the immunoSEQ multiplex PCR assay. TCRdb holds this immuneACCESS table with in-frame rearrangements only. Some clones are missing; in checked studies, unresolved V genes explain under half, and the rest has no known cause. This sample is represented by roughly 2.5 million clones; approximately 90% of them were singletons. Around 0.14% of the sample is held by the ten biggest clonotypes. The material sequenced was naive CD4+ T cells sorted from blood. The sample's cell subset or site, from its label and the paper: CD45RA+ positively selected. The receptors originated from a young man in good health.

The chain uses TRBV7-3 and TRBJ2-2; D possibly corresponds to TRBD2 (5 bases). CDR1 and CDR2 (germline): SGHTA, FQGTGA. This CDR3 is 12 amino acids long. V lost 8 bases to trimming and J lost 4 bases, with 8 bases between them. Here the CDR3 reads CASSRGTGELFF. CDR3 DNA sequence: TGTGCCAGCTCACGGGGCACCGGGGAGCTGTTTTTT.

CDR3 residues: CASSLGEVLKGFFYEQYF. The CDR3 DNA sequence: TGTGCCAGCAGCTTGGGGGAGGTTTTAAAGGGTTTTTTCTACGAGCAGTACTTC. This chain uses TRBV5-5 with TRBJ2-7; D may be TRBD2 (6 bases). CDR3 length: 18 residues. Trimming took off 0 bases at V and 3 bases at J, with 22 bases between the two ends. Per the germline V gene, CDR1 is SGHKS and CDR2 is YYEKEE (reference sequence).

The chain combines TRBV7-2 with TRBJ2-7; D not resolved. The ends were cut back, 5 bases at V and 6 bases at J, with 17 bases in the middle. The germline gives CDR1 SGHTA, CDR2 FQGNSA. The CDR3 is 14 amino acids. This chain's CDR3 is CASSPPLSSSEQYF. The CDR3 DNA follows: TGTGCCAGCAGCCCACCACTATCGAGTTCCGAGCAGTACTTC.

This clone was seen once. The CDR3 region is CATTKTGLTYNEQFF. In nucleotides, the CDR3 is TGTGCCACCACAAAAACGGGACTAACCTACAATGAGCAGTTCTTC. The chain couples TRBV19 to TRBJ2-1, with 7 positions matching TRBD2. Looked up from germline, CDR1 is LNHDA and CDR2 is SQIVND (reference sequence). CDR3 length equals 15 residues. After removal of 10 bases from V and 2 bases from J, the junction contained 11 bases not matched to a gene.

This sequence joins TRBV6-1 and TRBJ1-5; no clear D gene. Per germline, CDR1 MNHNS and CDR2 SASEGT. This CDR3 has 15 amino acids. Trimming pared 10 bases from V and 0 bases from J, leaving 16 bases between. CDR3 region: CATHRTVNSNQPQHF. In DNA form, the CDR3 reads TGTGCCACACATCGGACGGTAAATAGCAATCAGCCCCAGCATTTT.

This clone is a singleton in its sample. This chain connects TRBV5-1 to TRBJ2-3; 7 bases match TRBD2. The trim removed 7 bases at V and 3 bases at J, leaving 8 bases unmatched. The germline V gene encodes CDR1 SGHRS and CDR2 YFSETQ. The CDR3 runs to 14 residues. CDR3 sequence: CASGGGVITDTQYF. The CDR3, as DNA: TGCGCCAGCGGCGGGGGAGTGATTACAGATACGCAGTATTTT.

V is TRBV10-3 and J is TRBJ2-1, with a possible D match to TRBD2 (7 bases). The CDR3 is 14 residues long. CDR1 is ENHRY and CDR2 is SYGVKD in the germline V gene. Trimming left V 4 bases short and J 6 bases short, with 13 bases between. DNA of the CDR3: TGTGCCATCAGTGTAGGGGGGAGGGGCAATGAGCAGTTCTTC. As protein: CAISVGGRGNEQFF.

The chain employs TRBV7-6 and TRBJ1-1, with D possibly matching TRBD1 (5 bases). Germline lookup yields CDR1 SGHVS and CDR2 FNYEAQ. The CDR3 spans 15 residues. The V end was cut by 5 bases, the J end by 5 bases, with 18 bases between. The CDR3 protein is CASSPRDLLKTEAFF. The CDR3 bases are TGTGCCAGCAGCCCACGGGACCTTCTCAAGACTGAAGCTTTCTTT. Looking up the rest from reference TRBV7-6 and TRBJ1-1 gives the full variable domain: GAGVSQSPRYKVTKRGQDVALRCDPISGHVSLYWYRQALGQGPEFLTYFNYEAQQDKSGLPNDRFSAERPEGSISTLTIQRTEQRDSAMYRCASSPRDLLKTEAFFGQGTRLTVV.

J is TRBJ2-7 and V is TRBV28; the D call may be TRBD1 or TRBD2 (5 bases each). The ends were cut back, 7 bases at V and 6 bases at J, with 19 bases in the middle. CDR1 and CDR2 (germline): MDHEN, SYDVKM. The CDR3 covers 14 residues. The CDR3 bases are TGTGCCAGCAACCCTGGGGGTAAGGCGCTCGAGCAGTACTTC. Its translation: CASNPGGKALEQYF.

A word on this clone: Other DNA sequences in this specimen translate into the identical CDR3. This sequence joins TRBV6-1 and TRBJ1-5, with D maybe TRBD1 (5 bases). V was trimmed by 5 bases and J by 4 bases, leaving 9 bases between them. The germline V gene encodes CDR1 MNHNS and CDR2 SASEGT. The CDR3 totals 13 residues. This CDR3 is CASSSGGNQPQHF. In DNA, the CDR3 is TGTGCCAGCAGTTCTGGGGGTAATCAGCCCCAGCATTTT.

For this clone: The identical CDR3 is also encoded by other nucleotide sequences in the sample. This sequence joins TRBV7-9 and TRBJ2-2; the D gene is possibly TRBD2 (5 bases). Trimming left V 1 base short and J 5 bases short, with 11 bases between. There are 15 residues in the CDR3. The germline V gene has CDR1 SEHNR and CDR2 FQNEAQ (reference sequence). The CDR3 nucleotides read TGTGCCAGCAGCTTAGGACGGGGAGAAACCGGGGAGCTGTTTTTT. This sequence encodes CASSLGRGETGELFF.

This chain connects TRBV2 to TRBJ2-7, with TRBD2 identical over 13 bases. The CDR3 loop spans 15 amino acids. The germline gives CDR1 SNHLY, CDR2 FYNNEI. V shed 6 bases, J shed 10 bases, and the junction held 12 bases outside the gene matches. CDR3 amino acids: CASRGTGTSGEIQYF. The CDR3 DNA is TGTGCCAGCAGAGGCACCGGGACTAGCGGGGAGATACAGTACTTC.

V gene TRBV7-2 combines with J gene TRBJ1-2, with 7 positions matching TRBD1. The germline V gene encodes CDR1 SGHTA and CDR2 FQGNSA. The length of the CDR3 is 15 residues. V lost 4 bases and J lost 5; bases outside the gene matches: 10. The CDR3 region is CASSSVKDRFYGYTF. CDR3 nucleotide sequence: TGTGCCAGCAGCTCGGTTAAGGACAGGTTTTATGGCTACACCTTC.

This clone was observed a single time. This CDR3 is CASSVQGDQKNEQFF. The CDR3 DNA follows: TGTGCCAGCAGTGTTCAGGGGGACCAAAAGAATGAGCAGTTCTTC. V usage is TRBV6-4 and J usage is TRBJ2-1; 7 nucleotides match TRBD1. The CDR3 length is 15 residues. Losses at the gene ends were 4 bases for V and 7 bases for J; bases not matched to a gene: 10. Germline values: CDR1 MRHNA, CDR2 SNTAGT.

This sequence joins TRBV5-6 and TRBJ2-3; D is perhaps TRBD1 (5 bases). V was trimmed by 4 bases and J by 4 bases, leaving 13 bases between them. Germline lookup yields CDR1 SGHDT and CDR2 YYEEEE. This CDR3 spans 14 amino acids. In nucleotides, the CDR3 is TGTGCCAGCAGCCCCTCGACCAGGGCAGATACGCAGTATTTT. Encoded protein: CASSPSTRADTQYF.

Notes on this clone: Other DNA sequences within the sample encode an identical CDR3. The chain recombines TRBV4-1 with TRBJ2-5, with TRBD1 matching over 9 bases. This CDR3 is built from 16 residues. From germline, CDR1 is MGHRA and CDR2 YSYEKL. The V segment lost 2 bases and the J segment 2 bases; nucleotides outside the gene matches: 6. The CDR3 DNA is TGCGCCAGCAGCCAACGTACCGGGACAGGGCAAGAGACCCAGTACTTC. Translation: CASSQRTGTGQETQYF.

This chain links TRBV30 with TRBJ2-2; 7 bases are a match to TRBD1. V was pared by 1 base and J by 1 base, with 3 bases of the junction left unmatched. The CDR3 sequence is 15 residues long. The germline V gene encodes CDR1 GTSNPN and CDR2 SVGIG (reference sequence). The CDR3 here is CAWSAGQLNTGELFF. The CDR3 DNA is TGTGCCTGGAGTGCGGGACAGTTGAACACCGGGGAGCTGTTTTTT. Full variable domain (outside the CDR3, taken from reference TRBV30 and TRBJ2-2): SQTIHQWPATLVQPVGSPLSLECTVEGTSNPNLYWYRQAAGRGLQLLFYSVGIGQISSEVPQNLSASRPQDRQFILSSKKLLLSDSGFYLCAWSAGQLNTGELFFGEGSRLTVL.

V is TRBV4-1 and J is TRBJ2-2, with 14 positions matching TRBD2. Per germline, CDR1 MGHRA and CDR2 YSYEKL. This CDR3 comprises 16 residues. With V trimmed by 3 bases and J by 6 bases, 3 bases remained unmatched. The CDR3 bases are TGCGCCAGCAGCCACCGGACTAGCGGGGGGCCCGGGGAGCTGTTTTTT. Protein product: CASSHRTSGGPGELFF.

The chain is built from TRBV6-6 and TRBJ2-7, with TRBD1 identical over 7 bases. Germline V gene data show CDR1 as MNHNY and CDR2 as SVGAGI (reference sequence). V lost 5 bases and J lost 5; bases outside the gene matches: 9. There are 14 residues in the CDR3. CDR3 DNA sequence: TGTGCCAGCAGTATGCAGGGACAGTGCAACGAGCAGTACTTC. Encoded protein: CASSMQGQCNEQYF.

This sequence joins TRBV19 and TRBJ1-5; tentative D call: TRBD1 (6 bases). The V gene lost 3 bases and the J gene lost 0 bases, with 24 bases spanning the gap. There are 20 residues in the CDR3. The V gene's germline CDR1 is LNHDA and CDR2 SQIVND (reference sequence). This CDR3 reads CASSIGPGQGNGISNQPQHF. The CDR3 coding sequence is TGTGCCAGTAGTATTGGGCCGGGGCAGGGGAATGGGATTAGCAATCAGCCCCAGCATTTT.

The rearrangement links TRBV6-6 to TRBJ2-7; no definite D call. The CDR3 is 13 residues long. V gave up 6 bases and J gave up 2 bases, with 11 bases separating them. CDR1 is MNHNY and CDR2 is SVGAGI in the germline V gene (reference sequence). This CDR3 is CASSPPEAYEQYF. The CDR3 coding sequence is TGTGCCAGCAGCCCCCCGGAAGCCTACGAGCAGTACTTC.

This chain joins TRBV7-8 and TRBJ2-2; the D call may be TRBD1 or TRBD2 (5 bases each). The CDR3 loop spans 16 amino acids. Germline lookup yields CDR1 SGHVS and CDR2 FQNEAQ. The V end was cut by 5 bases, the J end by 0 bases, with 13 bases between. CDR3 in DNA: TGTGCCAGCAGCCCGAGGGGCGAGGCGAACACCGGGGAGCTGTTTTTT. It codes for CASSPRGEANTGELFF.